This T cell receptor (beta chain) was identified in a study of Graves' ophthalmopathy and Graves' hyperthyroidism. On the study more broadly: Before any treatment was given, at initial diagnosis, peripheral blood was collected.

Other autoimmune diseases, uncontrolled infections, pregnancy or lactation ruled patients out of participation. From RNA, the CDR3 regions of TCR beta chains were amplified and sequenced. First-round RT-PCR used HTBI primers; second-round multiplex PCR followed. In TCRdb, the multiplex PCR reads were re-called with MiXCR into one record per CDR3 protein. This sample carries roughly 610,000 distinct CDR3 sequences, about a fifth of them seen once, and the ten largest clones take roughly 7.4%. This clonotype was seen at least ten times. The CDR3 has 15 residues. The V gene's germline CDR1 is SGHRS and CDR2 YFSETQ. The V gene end was trimmed by 4 bases and the J gene end by 8 bases; junction bases not matched to a gene: 11.

The sample was peripheral blood. The TCR sequence derives from a woman under 30 with stable Graves' hyperthyroidism. Some clones in this sample may be carry-over from other donors' samples. The chain recombines TRBV5-1 with TRBJ1-2; TRBD1 agrees at 10 bases. Here the CDR3 DNA reads TGCGCCAGCAGCGGCCCGGGACAGGGGACGGAAGGCTACACCTTC. As protein: CASSGPGQGTEGYTF.